This entry lists 31 T cell receptor beta chains sequenced from one sample in a study of T cells in localized non-small cell lung cancer (TCRdb year 2020). Library construction relied on the immunoSEQ multiplex PCR assay. Held by TCRdb, this immuneACCESS table contains in-frame sequences only and omits some clones. Under half of the omission traces to an unresolved V gene where checked; the cause of the rest is unknown. Across this sample there are approximately 41,000 clones, with around nine tenths seen only once. The leading ten clones occupy less than 3.5% of the sample. This specimen consisted of peripheral blood, obtained before any cancer treatment. The source of these receptors is a female donor aged 60 or older with stage I squamous cell lung carcinoma.

The chain couples TRBV7-2 to TRBJ2-3, with D perhaps TRBD2 (5 bases). There are 17 residues in the CDR3. Germline V lookup: CDR1 SGHTA, CDR2 FQGNSA. V lost 5 bases and J lost 4, with 22 bases in between. The CDR3 region is CASSPPGYTLMADTQYF. The CDR3, as DNA: TGTGCCAGCAGCCCTCCGGGGTACACCTTAATGGCAGATACGCAGTATTTT.

The chain recombines TRBV6-5 with TRBJ2-3; 7 bases align to TRBD2. CDR1 is MNHEY and CDR2 is SVGAGI in the germline V gene. Trimming took 4 bases from V and 3 from J; bases not matched to a gene: 7. This CDR3 is built from 15 residues. The CDR3 is CASSSGGSKTDTQYF. DNA of the CDR3: TGTGCCAGCAGTTCCGGCGGGAGTAAGACAGATACGCAGTATTTT.

With respect to this clone: The sample holds other DNA sequences that translate to the same CDR3. The gene calls are TRBV28 and TRBJ1-5; D unclear. CDR3 length equals 13 residues. Germline V lookup: CDR1 MDHEN, CDR2 SYDVKM. V was shortened by 6 bases and J by 3 bases, with 9 bases between the two germline ends. The CDR3 DNA reads TGTGCCAGCAGACCCGGACCCAATCAGCCCCAGCATTTT. It yields the protein CASRPGPNQPQHF.

The chain is built from TRBV18 and TRBJ2-2; D not resolved. Trimming left V 3 bases short and J 0 bases short, with 2 bases between. This CDR3 contains 13 residues. Per germline, CDR1 KGHSH and CDR2 LQKENI. The CDR3 sequence: CASSPSNTGELFF. CDR3 in DNA: TGTGCCAGCTCACCGTCGAACACCGGGGAGCTGTTTTTT.

The rearrangement uses TRBV11-1 and TRBJ2-7; D is unclear. Germline values: CDR1 SGHAT, CDR2 FQDESV (reference sequence). V lost 3 bases and J lost 3, with 12 bases in between. The CDR3 contains 14 residues. The CDR3 spells CASSLFQENYEQYF. The CDR3 DNA reads TGTGCCAGCAGCTTGTTCCAGGAGAACTACGAGCAGTACTTC.

The gene calls are TRBV5-4 and TRBJ2-3; D call uncertain. V lost 0 bases and J 0 bases, leaving 8 bases between the germline ends. The CDR3 extends over 15 amino acids. CDR1 is SGHNT, CDR2 YYREEE, per germline (reference sequence). CDR3 coding DNA: TGTGCCAGCAGCTTGGGCGGTCAGAGCACAGATACGCAGTATTTT. Its translation is CASSLGGQSTDTQYF.

The chain couples TRBV10-2 to TRBJ1-1; 7 nucleotides match TRBD1. The V and J ends lost 3 bases and 5 bases, in that order; junction bases with no gene match: 0. This CDR3 spans 12 amino acids. From germline, CDR1 is WSHSY and CDR2 SAAADI. The CDR3 loop is CASSDRGTEAFF. The CDR3 DNA follows: TGCGCCAGCAGTGACAGGGGGACTGAAGCTTTCTTT.

This clone showed up just a few times. The chain links TRBV20-1 to TRBJ1-1; 7 bases line up with TRBD1. Per the germline V gene, CDR1 is DFQATT and CDR2 is SNEGSKA (reference sequence). With V trimmed by 6 bases and J by 10 bases, 5 bases remained unmatched. The CDR3 consists of 10 residues. CDR3 amino acids: CSAGDSGAFF. Written as DNA, the CDR3 is TGCAGTGCGGGGGACAGCGGAGCTTTCTTT.

The rearrangement links TRBV2 to TRBJ2-5; D is uncertain. Trimming removed 10 bases from V and 5 bases from J, with 14 bases in between. CDR1 is SNHLY and CDR2 is FYNNEI in the germline V gene. The CDR3 length is 12 residues. The CDR3 DNA follows: TGTGCCACAGTGATACTGTATGAGACCCAGTACTTC. This translates into CATVILYETQYF.

The chain links TRBV4-3 to TRBJ1-1, with D possibly matching TRBD1 (6 bases). The CDR3 spans 13 residues. V was shortened by 3 bases and J by 5 bases, with 10 bases between the two germline ends. Per the germline V gene, CDR1 is LGHNA and CDR2 is YSLEER. As DNA, the CDR3 is TGCGCCAGCAGCCAGGACAGAAAGACTGAAGCTTTCTTT. Translating gives CASSQDRKTEAFF.

The chain links TRBV9 to TRBJ2-5; the D is unclear. V dropped 0 bases and J dropped 5 bases, with 5 bases sitting between them. This CDR3 region has 12 residues. Looked up from germline, CDR1 is SGDLS and CDR2 is YYNGEE. The CDR3 DNA sequence: TGTGCCAGCAGCGTAGGAGGCGAGACCCAGTACTTC. It encodes CASSVGGETQYF.

The chain combines TRBV6-5 with TRBJ1-2; 7 bases align to TRBD1. Trimming at V came to 0 bases and at J to 8 bases, leaving 3 bases not matched to a gene. Per the germline V gene, CDR1 is MNHEY and CDR2 is SVGAGI. CDR3 size: 13 residues. CDR3 sequence reads: CASSYSTGRGYTF. CDR3 in DNA: TGTGCCAGCAGTTACTCGACAGGGCGAGGCTACACCTTC.

The chain combines TRBV29-1 with TRBJ2-3; 8 positions match TRBD2. This CDR3 comprises 16 residues. Germline V lookup: CDR1 SQVTM, CDR2 ANQGSEA. V shed 1 base and J 2 bases; nucleotides not matched to a gene: 8. CDR3 DNA sequence: TGCAGCGTTGAAGGGACTAGCTTCGGGGCCACAGATACGCAGTATTTT. As protein: CSVEGTSFGATDTQYF.

J is TRBJ1-5 and V is TRBV5-1; D remains ambiguous. Trimming took 0 bases from V and 1 from J, leaving 5 bases between them. The CDR3 sequence is 14 residues long. The germline V gene encodes CDR1 SGHRS and CDR2 YFSETQ. CDR3 loop: CASSLDRSNQPQHF. CDR3 bases: TGCGCCAGCAGCTTGGATAGAAGCAATCAGCCCCAGCATTTT.

The chain carries TRBV7-9 and TRBJ2-3, with unresolved D. The V end lost 5 bases, the J end lost 0 bases, and 3 bases lay between the germline ends. Looked up from germline, CDR1 is SEHNR and CDR2 is FQNEAQ (reference sequence). The CDR3 loop spans 12 amino acids. CDR3 DNA: TGTGCCAGCAGCCGCAGCACAGATACGCAGTATTTT. This translates into CASSRSTDTQYF.

This clone was detected only once. This chain joins TRBV7-2 and TRBJ2-3; tentative D call: TRBD2 (6 bases). V lost 5 bases and J lost 3, with 18 bases in between. CDR1 is SGHTA and CDR2 is FQGNSA in the germline V gene. This CDR3 spans 16 amino acids. The CDR3 sequence is CASSASTSRATDTQYF. The CDR3 bases are TGTGCCAGCAGCGCCTCGACTAGTAGAGCTACAGATACGCAGTATTTT.

The chain couples TRBV4-1 to TRBJ2-5, with D unclear. In germline, CDR1 is MGHRA, CDR2 YSYEKL. This CDR3 is 13 amino acids long. Trimming took 2 bases from V and 2 from J, leaving 6 bases between them. The CDR3 sequence: CASSQNLQETQYF. The CDR3 DNA follows: TGCGCCAGCAGCCAAAACCTTCAAGAGACCCAGTACTTC.

The J gene is TRBJ1-2, the V gene TRBV30; 7 bases are a match to TRBD1. The trim removed 2 bases at V and 7 bases at J, leaving 7 bases unmatched. Germline V gene lookup returns CDR1 GTSNPN and CDR2 SVGIG (reference sequence). CDR3 length: 13 amino acids. CDR3 nucleotide sequence: TGTGCCTGGAGTCCCAGGGGGAAGGGTGGCTACACCTTC. It translates to CAWSPRGKGGYTF. Complete variable domain (other parts from reference TRBV30 and TRBJ1-2): SQTIHQWPATLVQPVGSPLSLECTVEGTSNPNLYWYRQAAGRGLQLLFYSVGIGQISSEVPQNLSASRPQDRQFILSSKKLLLSDSGFYLCAWSPRGKGGYTFGSGTRLTVV.

V and J are TRBV7-2 and TRBJ2-1; no reliable D call. The CDR3 covers 11 residues. Looked up from germline, CDR1 is SGHTA and CDR2 is FQGNSA. The V and J ends lost 5 bases and 8 bases respectively, with 7 bases between them. The CDR3 DNA follows: TGTGCCAGCAGCGCCTGGGATGAGCAGTTCTTC. As protein: CASSAWDEQFF.

The chain employs TRBV27 and TRBJ2-7; D gene ambiguous. CDR1 and CDR2 (germline): MNHEY, SMNVEV (reference sequence). The V gene lost 6 bases and the J gene lost 4 bases, with 13 bases spanning the gap. The CDR3 consists of 13 residues. As DNA, the CDR3 is TGTGCCAGCAGCCCTGCTTCACTTTACGAGCAGTACTTC. It translates to CASSPASLYEQYF.

This chain connects TRBV29-1 to TRBJ2-1; D may be TRBD1 (6 bases). The CDR3 is 14 amino acids. Germline CDR1 SQVTM, CDR2 ANQGSEA. With 4 bases removed from V and 0 bases from J, the gap between germline ends came to 10 bases. The CDR3 nucleotides are TGCAGCGTTGGCCAGGGGAGCTCCTACAATGAGCAGTTCTTC. It specifies CSVGQGSSYNEQFF.

The V gene is TRBV7-2, the J gene TRBJ1-1; no firm D call. V gave up 1 base and J gave up 3 bases, with 6 bases separating them. The CDR3 loop spans 13 amino acids. The germline V gene has CDR1 SGHTA and CDR2 FQGNSA. CDR3 bases: TGTGCCAGCAGCTTAGTCGGGGACACTGAAGCTTTCTTT. This sequence encodes CASSLVGDTEAFF. The full variable domain, in which reference TRBV7-2 and TRBJ1-1 provide the parts outside the CDR3, is GAGVSQSPSNKVTEKGKDVELRCDPISGHTALYWYRQSLGQGLEFLIYFQGNSAPDKSGLPSDRFSAERTGGSVSTLTIQRTQQEDSAVYLCASSLVGDTEAFFGQGTRLTVV.

The V call is TRBV4-1, the J call TRBJ2-1; the match to TRBD1 covers 10 bases. The CDR3 totals 15 residues. The V segment lost 6 bases and the J segment 8 bases; nucleotides outside the gene matches: 10. Germline CDR1 and CDR2: MGHRA and YSYEKL. This CDR3 reads CASRLQGQGLHEQFF. CDR3 nucleotides: TGCGCCAGCAGACTGCAGGGACAGGGGTTGCATGAGCAGTTCTTC.

The chain employs TRBV6-1 and TRBJ2-1, with 8 bases identical to TRBD2. There are 16 residues in the CDR3. Germline V gene lookup returns CDR1 MNHNS and CDR2 SASEGT. J was trimmed by 10 bases and V by 3 bases; bases with no gene match: 14. The DNA of the CDR3 is TGTGCCAGCAGTGAGAGGGCAGCGGGAGTATCAGGCGAGCAGTTCTTC. This sequence encodes CASSERAAGVSGEQFF.

J is TRBJ2-3 and V is TRBV18, with 8 bases lining up with TRBD1. The germline gives CDR1 KGHSH, CDR2 LQKENI. The CDR3 extends over 14 amino acids. Trimming removed 6 bases from V and 4 bases from J; junction bases left unmatched: 6. The chain's CDR3 is CASSSGQVPDTQYF. DNA of the CDR3: TGTGCCAGCTCGTCGGGACAGGTCCCAGATACGCAGTATTTT.

The chain is built from TRBV6-1 and TRBJ2-3; D not certain. Trimming took 0 bases from V and 2 from J, leaving 9 bases between them. The germline CDR1 and CDR2 sequences are MNHNS and SASEGT. This CDR3 comprises 15 residues. As DNA, the CDR3 is TGTGCCAGCAGTGAAGCCGTTGCCGCCACAGATACGCAGTATTTT. Amino acids: CASSEAVAATDTQYF.

The chain joins TRBV7-3 to TRBJ2-1; either TRBD1 or TRBD2 may supply D (6 bases each). This CDR3 is built from 16 residues. The germline V gene encodes CDR1 SGHTA and CDR2 FQGTGA. Trimming cost V 4 bases and J 7 bases, with 20 bases left between them. In DNA, the CDR3 is TGTGCCAGCAGCTCTAGGGGGGCGGCCCCCACTAATGAGCAGTTCTTC. Its translation is CASSSRGAAPTNEQFF. Together with reference TRBV7-3 and TRBJ2-1, the CDR3 gives the full variable domain: GAGVSQTPSNKVTEKGKYVELRCDPISGHTALYWYRQSLGQGPEFLIYFQGTGAADDSGLPNDRFFAVRPEGSVSTLKIQRTERGDSAVYLCASSSRGAAPTNEQFFGPGTRLTVL.

The chain has TRBV19 and TRBJ2-7; D is uncertain. Germline lookup yields CDR1 LNHDA and CDR2 SQIVND (reference sequence). CDR3 size: 17 residues. Trimming took 3 bases from V and 1 from J, leaving 19 bases between them. CDR3 region: CASSISTTPAWSYEQYF. CDR3 DNA: TGTGCCAGTAGTATCTCCACGACACCTGCTTGGTCCTACGAGCAGTACTTC.

This sequence joins TRBV30 and TRBJ2-2; D gene ambiguous. There are 13 residues in the CDR3. V shed 4 bases and J shed 0 bases, with 6 bases lying between them. Germline CDR1 reads GTSNPN; CDR2 reads SVGIG (reference sequence). The CDR3 is CAWKQPNTGELFF. The CDR3 coding sequence is TGTGCCTGGAAACAGCCGAACACCGGGGAGCTGTTTTTT.

This sequence joins TRBV7-9 and TRBJ2-5; either TRBD1 or TRBD2 may fit D (5 bases each). Trimming took off 8 bases at V and 4 bases at J, with 14 bases between the two ends. The length of the CDR3 is 13 residues. Germline V gene lookup returns CDR1 SEHNR and CDR2 FQNEAQ (reference sequence). The CDR3 nucleotides are TGTGCCAGCGGAGACTGGGACGGAGAGACCCAGTACTTC. It is translated as CASGDWDGETQYF.

The V and J genes are TRBV5-1 and TRBJ1-2; D not resolved. Germline loops: CDR1 SGHRS, CDR2 YFSETQ. The CDR3 loop spans 13 amino acids. Trimming removed 4 bases at V and 3 bases at J, with 10 bases between. The CDR3 sequence is CASSEDGYYGYTF. The CDR3 DNA reads as TGCGCCAGCAGCGAGGACGGCTACTATGGCTACACCTTC.